These 14 T cell receptor beta chains were all obtained from the same sample, sequenced in a study of T cell changes during pregnancy in multiple sclerosis (dated by TCRdb to the late 2010s). Library method: the immunoSEQ multiplex PCR assay. Sourced from immuneACCESS, this table was stored by TCRdb with only in-frame sequences that have V and J called. A share of the clones is absent; for the studies checked, an unresolved V gene accounts for under half, and the remainder has no known explanation. The sample records about 49,000 clones, roughly 94% of which are singletons. The ten largest clones represent 5.5% to 7% of the sample. Material: CD8+ T cells from peripheral blood mononuclear cells, obtained in the first trimester of pregnancy. The receptors stem from a female donor with multiple sclerosis, enrolled in a pregnancy study.

This clone appeared once. V and J are TRBV2 and TRBJ2-5; 9 positions agree with TRBD1. CDR1 is SNHLY and CDR2 is FYNNEI in the germline V gene. V dropped 6 bases and J dropped 0; count of bases not matched to a gene: 8. The CDR3 sequence is 16 residues long. CDR3 region: CASSTGQGRDQETQYF. CDR3 nucleotide sequence: TGTGCCAGCAGCACCGGACAGGGGCGAGACCAAGAGACCCAGTACTTC.

A single count supports this clone. V is TRBV6-1 and J is TRBJ1-2; 9 nucleotides line up with TRBD1. The CDR3 totals 14 residues. Trimming removed 4 bases from V and 4 bases from J; junction bases left unmatched: 4. CDR1 and CDR2 from the germline V gene are MNHNS and SASEGT. Written as DNA, the CDR3 is TGTGCCAGCAGTGGGACAGGGGATATCTATGGCTACACCTTC. It translates to CASSGTGDIYGYTF.

This chain uses TRBV6-5 with TRBJ2-7, with TRBD2 matching 8 bases. This CDR3 is built from 14 residues. Germline CDR1 MNHEY, CDR2 SVGAGI. V lost 6 bases and J lost 2; bases outside the gene matches: 6. The CDR3 reads CASSNGGAAYEQYF. In nucleotides, the CDR3 is TGTGCCAGCAGCAACGGGGGGGCGGCCTACGAGCAGTACTTC.

V is TRBV27 and J is TRBJ2-5; 8 bases are a match to TRBD2. The CDR3 covers 18 residues. In germline, CDR1 is MNHEY, CDR2 SMNVEV (reference sequence). V lost 4 bases and J lost 1; bases outside the gene matches: 14. The CDR3 coding sequence is TGTGCCAGCAGTTCCCCGCATACTAGCGGCTGGGGCCAAGAGACCCAGTACTTC. This translates into CASSSPHTSGWGQETQYF.

V and J are TRBV9 and TRBJ2-7; TRBD1 matches at 10 bases. The CDR3 runs to 14 residues. With 4 bases clipped from V and 2 bases from J, the junction kept 3 bases outside the gene matches. Looked up from germline, CDR1 is SGDLS and CDR2 is YYNGEE. The CDR3 DNA is TGTGCCAGCAGCACCGGACAGGGGGCCTACGAGCAGTACTTC. It is translated as CASSTGQGAYEQYF.

This clone was observed a handful of times. The V and J genes are TRBV4-2 and TRBJ2-7; 10 bases align to TRBD2. Germline trimming cut 1 base from V and 2 bases from J; bases unmatched to any gene: 2. The germline V gene encodes CDR1 LGHNA and CDR2 YNFKEQ. CDR3 size: 15 residues. CDR3 in amino acids: CASSQGTSGTYEQYF. The CDR3 nucleotides are TGTGCCAGCAGCCAAGGGACTAGCGGAACCTACGAGCAGTACTTC.

The chain combines TRBV4-3 with TRBJ2-1, with 7 bases fitting TRBD2. J gave up 2 bases and V 0 bases, and 4 bases lay outside the gene matches. Germline loops: CDR1 LGHNA, CDR2 YSLEER. The CDR3 contains 16 residues. CDR3 in amino acids: CASSQETSVTYNEQFF. Written as DNA, the CDR3 is TGCGCCAGCAGCCAAGAAACTAGCGTCACCTACAATGAGCAGTTCTTC.

The chain recombines TRBV27 with TRBJ2-7; 8 bases map to TRBD1. Germline CDR1 MNHEY, CDR2 SMNVEV (reference sequence). J was trimmed by 3 bases and V by 0 bases; bases with no gene match: 4. This CDR3 is built from 15 residues. The CDR3 loop reads CASSLSGQDFYEQYF. In nucleotides, the CDR3 is TGTGCCAGCAGTTTATCGGGACAGGACTTCTACGAGCAGTACTTC.

In this sample, this clone turned up once. V usage is TRBV6-4 and J usage is TRBJ2-7; TRBD1 might be the D (7 bases). The CDR3 is 15 amino acids. CDR1 MRHNA and CDR2 SNTAGT come from the germline V gene. V was pared by 4 bases and J by 4 bases, with 17 bases between. CDR3 sequence reads: CASSVGQGGAYEQYF. The CDR3 DNA reads as TGTGCCAGCAGTGTGGGGCAGGGGGGTGCTTACGAGCAGTACTTC.

The table lists this clone with a count of one. The chain is built from TRBV5-3 and TRBJ2-7; 7 nucleotides match TRBD1. TRBV5-3 is designated an ORF whose function remains uncertain. The CDR3 has 14 residues. Trimming cost V 3 bases and J 5 bases; bases outside gene matches: 8. The CDR3 here is CARSYQGDRDEQYF. The DNA for the CDR3 is TGTGCCAGAAGCTACCAGGGGGATCGTGACGAGCAGTACTTC.

This chain uses TRBV13 with TRBJ2-7; D is unresolved. The CDR3 sequence is 14 residues long. Germline CDR1 is PRHDT and CDR2 is FYEKMQ (reference sequence). Trimming left V 5 bases short and J 2 bases short, with 13 bases between. DNA for the CDR3: TGTGCCAGCAGCCTATCTCTTGGAGCCTACGAGCAGTACTTC. This encodes CASSLSLGAYEQYF.

The V and J genes are TRBV29-1 and TRBJ2-3, with 8 bases that match TRBD2. The CDR3 runs 15 residues. Looked up from germline, CDR1 is SQVTM and CDR2 is ANQGSEA. The trim removed 2 bases at V and 3 bases at J, leaving 7 bases unmatched. The DNA of the CDR3 is TGCAGCGTTGAAATAAGCGGGAGCCTAACAGATACGCAGTATTTT. Translated: CSVEISGSLTDTQYF.

The V gene is TRBV5-4, the J gene TRBJ1-2; D gene ambiguous. V lost 3 bases, J lost 4 bases, and 25 bases lay in between. CDR1 is SGHNT and CDR2 is YYREEE in the germline V gene (reference sequence). The CDR3 is 18 residues long. The CDR3 region is CASSSLPGGLPEAYGYTF. The DNA of the CDR3 is TGTGCCAGCAGCTCCCTCCCCGGAGGCCTCCCGGAGGCCTATGGCTACACCTTC. The variable domain in full, with the rest retrieved from reference TRBV5-4 and TRBJ1-2, is ETGVTQSPTHLIKTRGQQVTLRCSSQSGHNTVSWYQQALGQGPQFIFQYYREEENGRGNFPPRFSGLQFPNYSSELNVNALELDDSALYLCASSSLPGGLPEAYGYTFGSGTRLTVV.

The chain combines TRBV30 with TRBJ1-5; D unclear. The V end was cut by 0 bases, the J end by 3 bases, with 6 bases between. The CDR3 has 13 amino acids. Germline V gene data show CDR1 as GTSNPN and CDR2 as SVGIG (reference sequence). The CDR3 region has the DNA TGTGCCTGGAGTGTATCTAACAATCAGCCCCAGCATTTT. Its translation is CAWSVSNNQPQHF.